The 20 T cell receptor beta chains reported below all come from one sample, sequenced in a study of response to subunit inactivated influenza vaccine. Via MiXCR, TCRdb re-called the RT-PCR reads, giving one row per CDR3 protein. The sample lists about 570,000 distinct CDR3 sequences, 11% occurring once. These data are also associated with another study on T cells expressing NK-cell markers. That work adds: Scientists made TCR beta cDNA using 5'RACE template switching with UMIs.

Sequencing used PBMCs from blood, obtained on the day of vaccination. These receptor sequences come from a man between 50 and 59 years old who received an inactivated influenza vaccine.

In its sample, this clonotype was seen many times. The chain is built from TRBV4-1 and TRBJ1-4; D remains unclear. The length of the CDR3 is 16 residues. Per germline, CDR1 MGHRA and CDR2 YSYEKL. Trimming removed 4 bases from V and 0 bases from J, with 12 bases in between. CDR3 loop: CASSRVVVPTNEKLFF. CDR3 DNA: TGCGCCAGCAGCCGAGTTGTCGTCCCAACTAATGAAAAACTGTTTTTT.

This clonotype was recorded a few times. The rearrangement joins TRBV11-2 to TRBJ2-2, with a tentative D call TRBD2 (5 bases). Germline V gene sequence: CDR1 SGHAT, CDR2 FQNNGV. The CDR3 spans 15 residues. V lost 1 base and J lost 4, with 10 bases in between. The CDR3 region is CASSLADSSTGELFF. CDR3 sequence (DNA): TGTGCCAGCAGCTTAGCGGACTCCAGCACCGGGGAGCTGTTTTTT. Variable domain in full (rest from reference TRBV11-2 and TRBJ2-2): EAGVAQSPRYKIIEKRQSVAFWCNPISGHATLYWYQQILGQGPKLLIQFQNNGVVDDSQLPKDRFSAERLKGVDSTLKIQPAKLEDSAVYLCASSLADSSTGELFFGEGSRLTVL.

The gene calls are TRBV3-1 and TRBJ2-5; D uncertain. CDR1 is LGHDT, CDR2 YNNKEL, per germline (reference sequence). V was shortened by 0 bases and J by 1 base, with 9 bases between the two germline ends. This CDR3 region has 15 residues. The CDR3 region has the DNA TGTGCCAGCAGCCAAGAAGGTCACAGCCAAGAGACCCAGTACTTC. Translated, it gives CASSQEGHSQETQYF.

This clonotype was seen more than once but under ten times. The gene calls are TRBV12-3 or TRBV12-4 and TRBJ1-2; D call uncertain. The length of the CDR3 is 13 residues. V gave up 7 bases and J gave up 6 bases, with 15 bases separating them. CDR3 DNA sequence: TGTGCCAGCACCAGGACCGTATCGAATGGCTACACCTTC. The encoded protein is CASTRTVSNGYTF.

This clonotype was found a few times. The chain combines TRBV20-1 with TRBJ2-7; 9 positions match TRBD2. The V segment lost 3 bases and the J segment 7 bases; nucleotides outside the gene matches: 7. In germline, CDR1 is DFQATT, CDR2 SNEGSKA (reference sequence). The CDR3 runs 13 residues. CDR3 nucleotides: TGCAGTGCTAGCTGGGCGGGGGGGCAGGAGCAGTACTTC. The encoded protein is CSASWAGGQEQYF.

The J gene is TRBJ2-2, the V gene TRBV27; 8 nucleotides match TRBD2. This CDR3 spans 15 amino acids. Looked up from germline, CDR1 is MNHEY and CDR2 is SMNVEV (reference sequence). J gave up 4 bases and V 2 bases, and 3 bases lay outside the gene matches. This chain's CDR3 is CASSLSGSVTGELFF. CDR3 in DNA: TGTGCCAGCAGTTTAAGCGGGAGTGTCACCGGGGAGCTGTTTTTT.

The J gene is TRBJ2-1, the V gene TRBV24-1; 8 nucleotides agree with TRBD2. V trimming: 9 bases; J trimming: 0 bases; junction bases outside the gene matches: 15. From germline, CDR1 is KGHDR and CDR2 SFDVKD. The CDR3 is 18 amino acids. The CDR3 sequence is CATSTWAGGSSSYNEQFF. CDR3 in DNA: TGTGCCACCTCTACCTGGGCGGGAGGATCGAGCTCCTACAATGAGCAGTTCTTC.

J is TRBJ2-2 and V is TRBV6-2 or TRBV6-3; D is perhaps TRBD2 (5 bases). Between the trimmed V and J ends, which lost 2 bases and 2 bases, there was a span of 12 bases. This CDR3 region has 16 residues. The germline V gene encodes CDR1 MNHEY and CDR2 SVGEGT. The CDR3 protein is CASSYRMTKNTGELFF. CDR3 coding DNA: TGTGCCAGCAGTTACCGAATGACTAAAAACACCGGGGAGCTGTTTTTT.

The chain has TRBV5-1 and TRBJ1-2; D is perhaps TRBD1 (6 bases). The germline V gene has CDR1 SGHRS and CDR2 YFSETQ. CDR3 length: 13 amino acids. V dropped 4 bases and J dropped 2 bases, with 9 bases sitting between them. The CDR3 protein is CASSTDRNYGYTF. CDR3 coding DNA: TGCGCCAGCAGCACGGACAGAAACTATGGCTACACCTTC.

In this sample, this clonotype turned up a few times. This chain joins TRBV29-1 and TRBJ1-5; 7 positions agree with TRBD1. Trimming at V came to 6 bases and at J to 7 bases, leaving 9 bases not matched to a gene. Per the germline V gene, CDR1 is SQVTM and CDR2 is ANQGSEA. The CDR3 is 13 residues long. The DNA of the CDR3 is TGCAGCGTGCAACAGGGGTCCGGGCAGCCCCAGCATTTT. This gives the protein CSVQQGSGQPQHF.

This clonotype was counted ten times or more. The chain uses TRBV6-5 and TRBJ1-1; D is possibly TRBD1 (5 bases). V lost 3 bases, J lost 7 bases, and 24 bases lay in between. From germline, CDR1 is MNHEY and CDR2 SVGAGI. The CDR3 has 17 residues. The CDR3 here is CASSYEPGHRGTIEAFF. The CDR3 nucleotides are TGTGCCAGCAGTTATGAGCCCGGGCACCGAGGGACTATTGAAGCTTTCTTT.

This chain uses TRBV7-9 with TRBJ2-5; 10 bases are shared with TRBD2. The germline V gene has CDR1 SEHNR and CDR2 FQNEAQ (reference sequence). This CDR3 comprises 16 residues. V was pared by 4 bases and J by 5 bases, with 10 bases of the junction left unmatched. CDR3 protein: CASSSSSGRVVETQYF. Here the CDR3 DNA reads TGTGCCAGCAGCTCCTCGAGCGGGAGGGTGGTGGAGACCCAGTACTTC.

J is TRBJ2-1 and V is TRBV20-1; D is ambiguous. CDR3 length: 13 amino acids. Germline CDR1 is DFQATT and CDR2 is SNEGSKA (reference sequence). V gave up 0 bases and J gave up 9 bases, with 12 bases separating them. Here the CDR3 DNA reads TGCAGTGCTAGAGAAGTATGGGTGGCTGAGCAGTTCTTC. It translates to CSAREVWVAEQFF.

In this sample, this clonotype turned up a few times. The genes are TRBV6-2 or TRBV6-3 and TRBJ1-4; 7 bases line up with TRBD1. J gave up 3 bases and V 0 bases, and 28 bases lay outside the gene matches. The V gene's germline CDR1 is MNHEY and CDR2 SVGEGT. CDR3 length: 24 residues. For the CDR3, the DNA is TGTGCCAGCAGTTACTCCTTCCCGGGACAGCCTTCACCAGATGGGGGAAACTCTAATGAAAAACTGTTTTTT. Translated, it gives CASSYSFPGQPSPDGGNSNEKLFF.

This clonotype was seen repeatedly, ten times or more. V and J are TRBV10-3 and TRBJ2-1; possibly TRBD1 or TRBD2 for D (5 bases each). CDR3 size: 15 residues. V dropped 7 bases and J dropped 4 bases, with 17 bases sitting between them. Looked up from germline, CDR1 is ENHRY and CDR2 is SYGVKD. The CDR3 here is CAITDQGDQYNEQFF. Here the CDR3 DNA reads TGTGCCATCACCGACCAAGGGGACCAGTACAATGAGCAGTTCTTC.

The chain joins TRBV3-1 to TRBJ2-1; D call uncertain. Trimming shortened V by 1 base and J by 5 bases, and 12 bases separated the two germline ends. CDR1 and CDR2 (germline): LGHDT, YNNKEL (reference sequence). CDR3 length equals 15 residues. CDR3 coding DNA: TGTGCCAGCAGCCAAGTGCGATACGAGAACAATGAGCAGTTCTTC. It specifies CASSQVRYENNEQFF.

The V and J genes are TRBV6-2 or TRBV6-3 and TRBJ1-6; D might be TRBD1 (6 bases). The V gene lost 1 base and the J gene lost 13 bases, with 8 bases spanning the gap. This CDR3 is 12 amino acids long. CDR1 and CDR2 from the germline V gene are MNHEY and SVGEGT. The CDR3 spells CASSYYGQPLHF. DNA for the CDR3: TGTGCCAGCAGTTACTACGGACAGCCCCTCCACTTT.

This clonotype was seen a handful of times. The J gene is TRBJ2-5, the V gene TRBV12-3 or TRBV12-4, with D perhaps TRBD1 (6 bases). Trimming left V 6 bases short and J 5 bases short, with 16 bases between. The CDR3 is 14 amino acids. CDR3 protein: CASRRDRNSETQYF. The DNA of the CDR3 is TGTGCCAGCAGGAGAGACAGGAATTCGGAGACCCAGTACTTC.

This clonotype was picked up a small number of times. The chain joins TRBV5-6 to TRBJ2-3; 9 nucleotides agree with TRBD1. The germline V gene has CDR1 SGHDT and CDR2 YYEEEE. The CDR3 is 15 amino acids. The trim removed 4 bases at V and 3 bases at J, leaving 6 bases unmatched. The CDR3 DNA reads TGTGCCAGCAGCATCCCCGGGACAGGGACAGATACGCAGTATTTT. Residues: CASSIPGTGTDTQYF. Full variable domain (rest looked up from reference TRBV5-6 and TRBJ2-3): DAGVTQSPTHLIKTRGQQVTLRCSPKSGHDTVSWYQQALGQGPQFIFQYYEEEERQRGNFPDRFSGHQFPNYSSELNVNALLLGDSALYLCASSIPGTGTDTQYFGPGTRLTVL.

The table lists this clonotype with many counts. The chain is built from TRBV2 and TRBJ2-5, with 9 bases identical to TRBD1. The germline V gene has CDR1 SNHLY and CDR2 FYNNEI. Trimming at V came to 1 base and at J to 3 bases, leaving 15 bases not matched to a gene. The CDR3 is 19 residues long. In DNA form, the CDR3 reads TGTGCCAGCAGTGAAGGACCCGGGACAGGGATCGGGGCAAAAGAGACCCAGTACTTC. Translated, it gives CASSEGPGTGIGAKETQYF.